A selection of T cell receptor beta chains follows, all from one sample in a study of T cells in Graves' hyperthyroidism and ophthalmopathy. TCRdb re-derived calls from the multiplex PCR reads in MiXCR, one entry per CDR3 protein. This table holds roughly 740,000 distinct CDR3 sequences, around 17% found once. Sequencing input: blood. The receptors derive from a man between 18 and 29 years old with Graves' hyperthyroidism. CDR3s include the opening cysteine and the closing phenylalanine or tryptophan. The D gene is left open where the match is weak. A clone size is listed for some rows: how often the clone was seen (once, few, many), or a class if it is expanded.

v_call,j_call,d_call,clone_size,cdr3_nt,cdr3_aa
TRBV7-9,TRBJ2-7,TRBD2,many,TGTGCCATTTCAAGCGGGAAAGACGAAGAGCAGTACTTC,CAISSGKDEEQYF
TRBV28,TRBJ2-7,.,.,TGTGCCAGCAGTTTGGAAGGGTCCCACGAGCAGTACTTC,CASSLEGSHEQYF
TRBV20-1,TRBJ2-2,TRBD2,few,TGCAGTGCTAGGGGCCCGCGGGGGGCGGACACCGGGGAGCTGTTTTTT,CSARGPRGADTGELFF
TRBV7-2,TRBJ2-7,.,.,TGTGCCAGCAGCTTAAGGGCCCCGGTCAGATCCTACGAGCAGTACTTC,CASSLRAPVRSYEQYF
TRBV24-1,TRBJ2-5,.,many,TGTGCCACCAGTGATTTAAGCAAAGAGACCCAGTACTTC,CATSDLSKETQYF
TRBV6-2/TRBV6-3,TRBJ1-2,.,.,TGTGCCAGCAGTTACTTGGGGCAGTCCTACACCTTC,CASSYLGQSYTF
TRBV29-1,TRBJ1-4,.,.,TGCAGCGTTGAAGTTCGGGGGGCAGGTGAAAAACTGTTTTTT,CSVEVRGAGEKLFF
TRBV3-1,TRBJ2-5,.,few,TGTGCCAGCAGCCAGGGGTCCCGCCAAGAGACCCAGTACTTC,CASSQGSRQETQYF
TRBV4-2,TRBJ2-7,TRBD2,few,TGTGCCAGCAGCCAAGAGGGACTAGCGGGAGACGAGCAGTACTTC,CASSQEGLAGDEQYF
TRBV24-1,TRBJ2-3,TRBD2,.,TGTGCCACCAGTGAAGCATGGACTAGCGGAAGCACAGATACGCAGTATTTT,CATSEAWTSGSTDTQYF
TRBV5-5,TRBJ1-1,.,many,TGTGCCAGCAGCTTGGTTTTCAGTAGGGCAACTGAAGCTTTCTTT,CASSLVFSRATEAFF
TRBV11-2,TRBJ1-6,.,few,TGTGCCAGCTCACTATCCCCGGGATATAATTCACCCCTCCACTTT,CASSLSPGYNSPLHF
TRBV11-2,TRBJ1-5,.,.,TGTGCCAGCAGCTTTGCGGAACAGCAGCCCCAGCATTTT,CASSFAEQQPQHF
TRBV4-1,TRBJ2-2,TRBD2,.,TGCGCCAGCAGCCAAGTTGGGACTAGCAACACCGGGGAGCTGTTTTTT,CASSQVGTSNTGELFF
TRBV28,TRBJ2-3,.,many,TGTGCCAGCAGCTCGGGGAGCACAGATACGCAGTATTTT,CASSSGSTDTQYF
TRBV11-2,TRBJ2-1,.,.,TGTGCCAGCGAACAGAGCCGCTACAATGAGCAGTTCTTC,CASEQSRYNEQFF
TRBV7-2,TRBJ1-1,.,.,TGTGCCAGCAGGGACCGTGGGGGGGAAGCTTTCTTT,CASRDRGGEAFF
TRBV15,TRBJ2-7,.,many,TGTGCCACCAGCCGGGGGAACTACGAGCAGTACTTC,CATSRGNYEQYF
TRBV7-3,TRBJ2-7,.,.,TGTGCCAGCAGCTCTGGGGGGCTAGCGAGCGAGCAGTACTTC,CASSSGGLASEQYF
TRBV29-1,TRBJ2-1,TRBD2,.,TGCAGCGTTGTCGGGACTAGCGGGAGGTGGAACAATGAGCAGTTCTTC,CSVVGTSGRWNNEQFF
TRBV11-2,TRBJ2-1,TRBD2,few,TGTGCCAGCAGCTTTGCGGGAGACTACAATGAGCAGTTCTTC,CASSFAGDYNEQFF
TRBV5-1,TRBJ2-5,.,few,TGCGCCAGCAGCTTCTCGAGGGCAGAGACCCAGTACTTC,CASSFSRAETQYF
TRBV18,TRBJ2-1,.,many,TGTGCCAGCTCACCAACGAAGGAGCAGTTCTTC,CASSPTKEQFF
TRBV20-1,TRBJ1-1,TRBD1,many,TGCAGTGCTTCGCCCGCGGGACAGCCGAACACTGAAGCTTTCTTT,CSASPAGQPNTEAFF
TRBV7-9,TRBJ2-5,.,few,TGTGCCAGCAGCCCGGCGAAACAGGGCTTCGAGACCCAGTACTTC,CASSPAKQGFETQYF
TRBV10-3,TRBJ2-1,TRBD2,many,TGTGCCATCAGGTCGGGCGGGGGCAATGAGCAGTTCTTC,CAIRSGGGNEQFF